Reported below is one T cell receptor beta chain. The antigen it recognizes is unknown. There are no base qualities to consult, and no much larger clone falls within one base. Collaborating institutions collected whole blood in K2EDTA tubes following their own protocols. Collaborator samples were shipped for TCRbeta analysis as frozen whole blood, isolated PBMCs, or DNA extracted from either sample type. This sample stems from a study of blood T cell repertoires in COVID-19 (dated by TCRdb to the early 2020s). At the level of the whole study: The collaborator samples originated in the United States, Italy and Spain and spanned the acute and convalescent phases of COVID-19. The samples were drawn from two sources: the first 160 participants of the ongoing ImmuneRACE study, and fewer than 1,500 subjects contributed by 6 global collaborators. Sample metadata almost always included a de-identified subject ID, COVID-19 status, age in years and sex. Where available, HLA class I and class II types were taken from metadata supplied by the sample provider and were not determined by assay-based typing. The prospective study material was composed of cDNA or gDNA derived from T cells, B-cell-depleted T cells, or PBMCs. Subjects who had been exposed to COVID-19, were actively infected with it, or had recovered from it provided the deeply sampled blood TCRbeta repertoires that made up the dataset. The repertoires were released in a freely available public database intended as a resource for research on the immune response to SARS-CoV-2.

V trim: 7 bases; J trim: 0 bases; unmatched bases: 6. Including the terminal cysteine and phenylalanine, the CDR3 comprises 15 residues. Solely the CDR3 DNA is kept, with 45 bases framed from the first base. CDR1 is given as SEHNR and CDR2 as FQNEAQ, both from the germline V gene (reference sequence). TCRbeta CDR3 regions were amplified from genomic DNA using the immunoSEQ Assay, a bias-controlled multiplex PCR. Regarding the original processing steps: Nucleated cell counts per sample were estimated from amplification of reference gene primers within the assay. To quantify the absolute abundance of each unique TCRbeta CDR3 rearrangement, sequence reads were collapsed and filtered. For each sample, productive Simpson clonality was calculated by taking the square root of Simpson's diversity index across productive rearrangements. In TCRdb, the immuneACCESS table is reduced to in-frame sequences with V and J assigned. These tables do not hold every clone; where another copy was compared, an unresolved V gene accounts for under half, and the others remain unexplained. V, J and clone size derive from that table, while D and trimming were established from the DNA sequence. Counted in this sample were 200,000 to 300,000 clones; roughly 90% of them appeared once. The ten largest account for over 1.5% of the sample.

The paper as a whole reports these results and caveats: How much clinical and demographic metadata was included differed by source and by participant, and the metadata was provided uncurated.

The material sequenced was peripheral blood. The clonotype comes from a man aged 25-40 years with active or convalescent COVID-19. The V gene is TRBV7-9 and the J gene is TRBJ1-2; 9 junctional bases match TRBD1. The CDR3 here reads CASNNRTGANYGYTF. DNA sequence: TGTGCCAGCAACAACCGGACAGGGGCTAACTATGGCTACACCTTC. The CDR3, completed at both ends by the reference TRBV7-9 and TRBJ1-2 genes, gives the full variable domain DTGVSQNPRHKITKRGQNVTFRCDPISEHNRLYWYRQTLGQGPEFLTYFQNEAQLEKSRLLSDRFSAERPKGSFSTLEIQRTEQGDSAMYLCASNNRTGANYGYTFGSGTRLTVV.